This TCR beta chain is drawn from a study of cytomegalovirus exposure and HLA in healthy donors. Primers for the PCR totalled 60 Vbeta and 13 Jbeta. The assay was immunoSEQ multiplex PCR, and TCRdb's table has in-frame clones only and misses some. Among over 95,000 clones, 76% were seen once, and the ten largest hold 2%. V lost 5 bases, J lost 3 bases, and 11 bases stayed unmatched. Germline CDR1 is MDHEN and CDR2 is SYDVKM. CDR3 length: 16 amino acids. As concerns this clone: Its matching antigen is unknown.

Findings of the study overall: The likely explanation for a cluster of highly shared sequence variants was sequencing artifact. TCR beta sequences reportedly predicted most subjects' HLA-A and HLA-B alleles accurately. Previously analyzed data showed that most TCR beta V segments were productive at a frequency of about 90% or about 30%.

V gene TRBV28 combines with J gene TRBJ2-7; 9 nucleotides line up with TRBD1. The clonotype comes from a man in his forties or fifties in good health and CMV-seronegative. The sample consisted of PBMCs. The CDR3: CASSPPGQGFGYEQYF. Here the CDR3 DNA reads TGTGCCAGCAGTCCTCCGGGACAGGGATTTGGCTACGAGCAGTACTTC. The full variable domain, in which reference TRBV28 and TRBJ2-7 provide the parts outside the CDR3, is DVKVTQSSRYLVKRTGEKVFLECVQDMDHENMFWYRQDPGLGLRLIYFSYDVKMKEKGDIPEGYSVSREKKERFSLILESASTNQTSMYLCASSPPGQGFGYEQYFGPGTRLTVT.